This TCR beta chain was identified during a study of molecular identifiers for immune sequencing clone quantification (dated by TCRdb to the late 2010s). Study-wide context: For a replicate experiment, the RNA from either 20,000 or 100,000 naive CD8 T cells was divided into five aliquots, and four of those aliquots went on to sequencing. This methods study benchmarked molecular-identifier clustering-based TCR repertoire sequencing (MIDCIRS) and TCR RNA copy counting, using CD8 T cells to do so. Study-level results and caveats: In CMV-specific effector cells, over 98% of molecules were held by clones above 20 RNA copies, whereas under 1% of molecules were held by such clones in naive cells. When barcode sub-clustering was not used, chimeric consensus sequences inflated TCR diversity, with chimeras reaching as high as 47%. Highly expanded clone sizes could be underestimated because identical TCR molecules may share a barcode. Modeling gave around 3 recovered TCR RNA copies per cell versus around 10 by digital PCR, implying about 30% capture efficiency. Spiked-in Jurkat TCR RNA equivalent to a single cell was reported to be detectable even among some 910,000 naive CD8 T cells. The naive libraries included spiked-in Jurkat TCR RNA (10 copies' worth), and this RNA is not part of the donor repertoire.

This clonotype has ten or more counts. What antigen it recognizes has not been identified. Nothing much larger sits one base from this clone, and base qualities are not available. From the germline V gene, CDR1 is SNHLY and CDR2 is FYNNEI. Clipping removes 6 bases from V and 6 bases from J, with 5 as the unmatched junction base count. The CDR3 runs 13 amino acids, cysteine and phenylalanine included. Only the CDR3 DNA stays, 39 bases, in frame from base 1. Library prep was done by PCR. The sample was run on an Illumina HiSeq 4000. Bulk TCR libraries were prepared as previously described, using TCR primers listed in Table S5. Purification of total RNA was performed with the Qiagen AllPrep DNA/RNA kit. Before any analysis, reads coming from multiple sequencing runs of the same library were combined into one pool. The study's processing was this. Only reads with exact TCR constant sequence were kept, trimmed to 150 nt, and grouped by their 12-nt molecular barcodes. Within each barcode group, reads were sub-clustered at a 15% Levenshtein threshold, and quality-weighted consensus sequences were built per RNA molecule. Non-functional sequences were excluded, and lower-count sequences lying one edit away from another sequence were also excluded. Based on fitting two negative binomial distributions, any barcode sub-cluster with under 20% of the maximum read count was discarded. The raw public data were reprocessed by TCRdb itself: fastp quality trimming at Q25, MiXCR clonotype calling, in-frame beta chains only. Duplicate CDR3 protein sequences are folded into a single record with the most common DNA and genes. The V and J calls and clone size come from TCRdb's table, not from the authors' own analysis. This sample holds 300,000 to 350,000 distinct CDR3 sequences; 20% to 25% were observed only once. About 0.79% of the sample is in the top ten clones.

Naive CD8 T cell libraries were made from around 18,000 to 910,000 sorted cells using 10%, 30% or 50% of purified RNA. On a BD FACSAria II, naive CD8 T cells were FACS-sorted as CD8+CD4-CCR7+CD45RA+ and collected into RLT Plus buffer. Around 10 TCR copies' worth of Jurkat RNA were spiked into roughly 18,000-1,000,000 naive CD8 T cell samples to test detection sensitivity. Enrichment of CD8 T cells was performed with RosetteSep CD8+ T Cell Enrichment Cocktail and Ficoll-Paque, after which ACK red cell lysis was carried out. This receptor chain uses TRBV2 and TRBJ1-1, and TRBD1 aligns with 9 junction nucleotides. Sequenced: naive CD8+ T cells from blood, with Jurkat cell RNA spiked in. Sample cell subset or site, as interpreted from the label and publication: FACS-sorted CD8+CD4-CCR7+CD45RA+ naive T cells. This sequence originates from a human donor in good health. Some libraries in this study had Jurkat cell RNA spiked in. The CDR3 protein sequence reads: CASRGQGSPEAFF. The bases are TGTGCCAGCAGGGGACAGGGCTCCCCTGAAGCTTTCTTT.